This TCR beta chain was retrieved from a study of CD8+ T cells in alopecia areata (dated 2018 in TCRdb). For the study in its entirety: In both human patients and the C3H/HeJ mouse model, the study applied high-throughput TCRbeta sequencing to look at T cell clonal expansion in alopecia areata. In humans, TCRbeta sequencing was performed on scalp tissue and on sorted CD4+ and CD8+ peripheral blood T cells from healthy controls and from patients with patchy or totalis/universalis alopecia areata. Scalp clonality was compared across normal scalp (n=4), patchy alopecia areata scalp (n=8), and alopecia totalis/universalis scalp (n=8). The RNA source kit depended on sample type: the PAXgene miRNA kit for fixed scalp, the miRNeasy kit for PBMCs, and the RNeasy kit for mouse skin. immunoSEQ multiplex PCR using 35 Vbeta forward primers and 13 Jbeta reverse primers was used to amplify TCRbeta CDR3 regions.

In five patients from the biomarker study, CD4+ cells were sorted further to obtain CD25+CD127- cells. Lesional scalp punch biopsies and peripheral blood were obtained from alopecia areata patients. After PBMCs were isolated by density centrifugation and stained for CD3, CD4 and CD8, a FACSAria was used to sort CD4+ and CD8+ T cells. Alopecia areata patients who were not treated were recruited through a multicenter biomarker study. Deletion took 1 base off V and 8 bases off J, with a span of 15 bases between the germline ends. Sequences SGHVS (CDR1) and FQNEAQ (CDR2) are obtained from the germline V gene. The CDR3 contains 15 residues, cysteine and phenylalanine counted. The CDR3 DNA has 45 bases and is translated from base 1. Broad study findings and their caveats: Compared with normal scalp, lesional scalp, particularly in alopecia totalis/universalis, had higher clonality and more expanded CD8+ clones, which suggests antigenic drive. Unlike mouse skin, where gammadelta T cells dominate, normal human skin contains resident alphabeta T cells that get sequenced too, which complicates analysis of the scalp TCR repertoire. TCR sequences shared between patients were less clear than in mice, possibly partly because of HLA diversity in the patient population.

Concerning this clone itself: Its binding antigen is unknown. Per-base quality was not reported, and no clone a single base away is much larger than it.

The method was the immunoSEQ multiplex PCR assay. RNA was extracted from all samples and reverse transcribed into cDNA as template for TCR sequencing. SuperScript III was used to make first-strand cDNA, primed with a 2:1 mix of oligo-dT and random hexamers. A synthetic immune receptor repertoire was used to assess amplification bias, and residual bias was removed computationally. The study's processing was this. After raw reads were preprocessed to remove errors, the CDR3 was defined following IMGT conventions as running from the conserved cysteine to phenylalanine. Clonality was computed as 1 minus the Shannon entropy, with the entropy normalized by log2 of the number of productive unique TCRs. Scalp TCRbeta sequences were cross-referenced with sorted blood CD4 and CD8 repertoires so that the CD4 or CD8 identity of scalp clones could be inferred. The clones in this table, taken by TCRdb from immuneACCESS, are in-frame only. Not every clone is retained; where verified, under half of the shortfall comes from an unresolved V gene, and the cause of the rest is unknown. V and J calls and clone size are those listed in that table; D and trimming were worked out from the DNA. This sample lists 7,000 to 8,000 clones; about two thirds were detected once. The top ten hold approximately 2.7% of the sample.

The chain employs TRBV7-8 and TRBJ2-1; D gene: possibly TRBD2, on 5 matching bases. The sample taken for sequencing was CD4+ Tregs sorted from blood. This receptor was taken from a human donor with alopecia areata. The nucleotide sequence is given as TGTGCCAGCAGCTTAGTCGGCACTAGACCGGATGAGCAGTTCTTC. Its amino acids are CASSLVGTRPDEQFF.